A single sample gave rise to the 32 T cell receptor beta chains below, sequenced in a study of blood T cell repertoires in COVID-19. Profiling relied on immunoSEQ multiplex PCR, and the TCRdb table lists in-frame clones only, not all of them. The sample has roughly 73,000 clones; roughly nine tenths are singletons. The sequencing input was peripheral blood. These receptors were obtained from an elderly man with acute or convalescent COVID-19.

This clone showed up just once. The rearrangement joins TRBV5-4 to TRBJ1-1; 8 positions match TRBD1. Germline V gene lookup returns CDR1 SGHNT and CDR2 YYREEE (reference sequence). The CDR3 loop spans 13 amino acids. V dropped 1 base and J dropped 4; count of bases not matched to a gene: 0. As DNA, the CDR3 is TGTGCCAGCAGCTTGACAGGGGGCACTGAAGCTTTCTTT. As protein: CASSLTGGTEAFF.

The V call is TRBV7-9, the J call TRBJ2-3; possibly TRBD2 for D (5 bases). The CDR3 is 15 amino acids. V was trimmed by 1 base and J by 1 base, leaving 9 bases between them. Germline V lookup: CDR1 SEHNR, CDR2 FQNEAQ (reference sequence). This CDR3 is CASSLVGVRTDTQYF. The DNA of the CDR3 is TGTGCCAGCAGCTTAGTCGGGGTGCGCACAGATACGCAGTATTTT.

The CDR3 sequence: CATSRDGRTVVTEAFF. CDR3 in DNA: TGTGCCACCAGCAGAGATGGCAGAACCGTCGTCACTGAAGCTTTCTTT. This chain joins TRBV15 and TRBJ1-1, with D uncertain. This CDR3 is 16 amino acids long. The V end was cut by 0 bases, the J end by 4 bases, with 15 bases between. Germline CDR1 is LNHNV and CDR2 is YYDKDF (reference sequence).

This clone was seen just once. V usage is TRBV7-9 and J usage is TRBJ1-1; maybe TRBD1 (5 bases). Germline lookup yields CDR1 SEHNR and CDR2 FQNEAQ (reference sequence). Trimming removed 1 base from V and 5 bases from J, with 8 bases in between. The CDR3 has 13 amino acids. This CDR3 is CASSLEGATEAFF. The CDR3 DNA reads as TGTGCCAGCAGCTTAGAAGGGGCAACTGAAGCTTTCTTT.

The CDR3 protein is CASSKGGNSLGKLFF. The CDR3 nucleotides read TGTGCCAGCAGCAAAGGGGGCAACTCTCTAGGAAAACTGTTTTTT. The chain links TRBV21-1 to TRBJ1-4; TRBD1 reflects the table's D call only, with no check against the DNA. TRBV21-1 is termed a pseudogene. The length of the CDR3 is 15 residues.

The V and J genes are TRBV24-1 and TRBJ1-2; D remains unclear. This CDR3 has 13 amino acids. Germline V lookup: CDR1 KGHDR, CDR2 SFDVKD. V lost 1 base and J lost 7, with 9 bases in between. The CDR3 DNA reads TGTGCCACCAGTGATTTTACAAGAGGTGGCTACACCTTC. The encoded protein is CATSDFTRGGYTF.

The chain has TRBV5-5 and TRBJ1-1, with a possible D match to TRBD1 (6 bases). V was trimmed by 3 bases and J by 1 base, leaving 7 bases between them. Looked up from germline, CDR1 is SGHKS and CDR2 is YYEKEE (reference sequence). The length of the CDR3 is 13 residues. CDR3 in amino acids: CASSWGQNTEAFF. CDR3 sequence (DNA): TGTGCCAGCAGCTGGGGACAGAACACTGAAGCTTTCTTT.

A single count supports this clone. The CDR3 spells CASSIGDPAYEQYF. CDR3 DNA: TGTGCCAGTAGTATCGGAGACCCAGCCTACGAGCAGTACTTC. This chain connects TRBV19 to TRBJ2-7, with no clear D. Germline CDR1 and CDR2: LNHDA and SQIVND (reference sequence). V lost 3 bases and J lost 2, with 11 bases in between. CDR3 length equals 14 residues. The full variable domain, in which reference TRBV19 and TRBJ2-7 provide the parts outside the CDR3, is DGGITQSPKYLFRKEGQNVTLSCEQNLNHDAMYWYRQDPGQGLRLIYYSQIVNDFQKGDIAEGYSVSREKKESFPLTVTSAQKNPTAFYLCASSIGDPAYEQYFGPGTRLTVT.

The gene calls are TRBV7-9 and TRBJ1-2, with a weak D call TRBD1 (6 bases). The germline gives CDR1 SEHNR, CDR2 FQNEAQ (reference sequence). The CDR3 has 14 amino acids. V lost 5 bases and J lost 14, with 24 bases in between. The CDR3 reads CASSPKTGPVSETF. In nucleotides, the CDR3 is TGTGCCAGCAGCCCAAAGACAGGTCCAGTTTCGGAAACCTTC. The full variable domain, its missing parts supplied by reference TRBV7-9 and TRBJ1-2, is DTGVSQNPRHKITKRGQNVTFRCDPISEHNRLYWYRQTLGQGPEFLTYFQNEAQLEKSRLLSDRFSAERPKGSFSTLEIQRTEQGDSAMYLCASSPKTGPVSETFGSGTRLTVV.

Concerning this clone itself: This same CDR3 is encoded by further DNA sequences in the sample. The gene calls are TRBV5-1 and TRBJ2-1, with 11 bases that match TRBD2. After removal of 1 base from V and 3 bases from J, the junction contained 0 bases not matched to a gene. The length of the CDR3 is 15 residues. Germline assignment: CDR1 SGHRS and CDR2 YFSETQ. The CDR3 region is CASSLTSGSYNEQFF. CDR3 sequence (DNA): TGCGCCAGCAGCTTGACTAGCGGGAGCTACAATGAGCAGTTCTTC. Using reference TRBV5-1 and TRBJ2-1 for the parts outside the CDR3, the full variable domain is KAGVTQTPRYLIKTRGQQVTLSCSPISGHRSVSWYQQTPGQGLQFLFEYFSETQRNKGNFPGRFSGRQFSNSRSEMNVSTLELGDSALYLCASSLTSGSYNEQFFGPGTRLTVL.

This sequence joins TRBV24-1 and TRBJ2-5, with 10 bases matching TRBD1. V lost 3 bases and J lost 1; bases outside the gene matches: 7. Germline V gene lookup returns CDR1 KGHDR and CDR2 SFDVKD. The CDR3 runs 17 residues. The CDR3 reads CATSDAPGTGAQETQYF. Here the CDR3 DNA reads TGTGCCACCAGTGATGCTCCCGGGACAGGGGCCCAAGAGACCCAGTACTTC.

The genes are TRBV9 and TRBJ2-7; D is perhaps TRBD1 (6 bases). With 0 bases removed from V and 6 bases from J, the gap between germline ends came to 19 bases. From germline, CDR1 is SGDLS and CDR2 YYNGEE. This CDR3 has 16 amino acids. The CDR3 region is CASSVDPGAILAEQYF. For the CDR3, the DNA is TGTGCCAGCAGCGTAGACCCAGGGGCGATTCTCGCCGAGCAGTACTTC.

The chain has TRBV5-1 and TRBJ1-2; D remains ambiguous. The CDR3 spans 15 residues. CDR1 is SGHRS, CDR2 YFSETQ, per germline. With 4 bases removed from V and 0 bases from J, the gap between germline ends came to 13 bases. For the CDR3, the DNA is TGCGCCAGCAGCCGGGCCCCGGAGGCTAACTATGGCTACACCTTC. This translates into CASSRAPEANYGYTF.

The CDR3 reads CASSWGLAGGSRSYNEQFF. Written as DNA, the CDR3 is TGTGCCAGCAGCTGGGGACTAGCGGGGGGGTCCCGCTCCTACAATGAGCAGTTCTTC. The genes are TRBV5-5 and TRBJ2-1; 16 bases line up with TRBD2. This CDR3 is built from 19 residues. V shed 3 bases and J 0 bases; nucleotides not matched to a gene: 6. Germline V gene sequence: CDR1 SGHKS, CDR2 YYEKEE (reference sequence).

This clone was recorded only once. The chain combines TRBV11-2 with TRBJ2-1, with a weak D call TRBD1 (5 bases). Germline CDR1 is SGHAT and CDR2 is FQNNGV. Deletions cut 5 bases from V and 10 bases from J, with 18 bases between. The CDR3 is 14 residues long. The CDR3 DNA sequence: TGTGCCAGCAGCCCCTTAGACAGAGGACCAGAGCAGTTCTTC. It yields the protein CASSPLDRGPEQFF.

The V call is TRBV30, the J call TRBJ1-1; D might be TRBD1 (5 bases). The CDR3 length is 14 residues. The V and J ends lost 0 bases and 4 bases respectively, with 12 bases between them. Germline loops: CDR1 GTSNPN, CDR2 SVGIG (reference sequence). CDR3 DNA sequence: TGTGCCTGGAGTGTACGGGGGGGTACCACTGAAGCTTTCTTT. Protein product: CAWSVRGGTTEAFF.

The chain links TRBV5-1 to TRBJ1-1; TRBD1 matches at 8 bases. Trimming at V came to 2 bases and at J to 3 bases, leaving 3 bases not matched to a gene. The CDR3 runs 14 residues. Germline loops: CDR1 SGHRS, CDR2 YFSETQ. CDR3 protein: CASSFRGQDTEAFF. Here the CDR3 DNA reads TGCGCCAGCAGCTTCAGGGGGCAAGACACTGAAGCTTTCTTT.

This chain connects TRBV19 to TRBJ1-1; 9 positions match TRBD1. The V and J ends lost 3 bases and 5 bases, in that order; junction bases with no gene match: 4. In germline, CDR1 is LNHDA, CDR2 SQIVND (reference sequence). The CDR3 has 14 residues. For the CDR3, the DNA is TGTGCCAGTAGTATCATGACAGGGGGAACTGAAGCTTTCTTT. Translation: CASSIMTGGTEAFF.

Only one count was recorded for this clone. V is TRBV5-8 and J is TRBJ2-3, with TRBD2 matching over 10 bases. Germline-derived CDR1 and CDR2 are SGHTS and YDEGEE. This CDR3 contains 17 residues. V lost 6 bases to trimming and J lost 8 bases; unmatched junction nucleotides: 18. This CDR3 reads CASIQFTASGGAGTQYF. The DNA of the CDR3 is TGTGCCAGCATACAATTCACGGCCAGCGGGGGGGCTGGTACGCAGTATTTT.

The chain links TRBV20-1 to TRBJ2-7, with 7 bases matching TRBD1. From germline, CDR1 is DFQATT and CDR2 SNEGSKA (reference sequence). The CDR3 consists of 14 residues. The V gene end was trimmed by 3 bases and the J gene end by 0 bases; junction bases not matched to a gene: 5. This CDR3 reads CSASGTAISYEQYF. In DNA, the CDR3 is TGCAGTGCTAGTGGGACAGCTATCTCCTACGAGCAGTACTTC.

The chain recombines TRBV30 with TRBJ1-1; 9 positions agree with TRBD1. CDR3 size: 14 residues. The germline gives CDR1 GTSNPN, CDR2 SVGIG (reference sequence). The V and J ends lost 2 bases and 5 bases, in that order; junction bases with no gene match: 6. The CDR3 sequence is CAWSLKTGGTEAFF. The CDR3 DNA reads as TGTGCCTGGAGTCTAAAGACAGGGGGTACTGAAGCTTTCTTT.

This clone was seen a single time. One end of the junction does not line up with germline, which may come from a read error. This sequence joins TRBV25-1 and TRBJ1-1, with TRBD1 matching 8 bases. The CDR3 sequence is 12 residues long. Germline assignment: CDR1 MGHDK and CDR2 SYGVNS. The CDR3 sequence is CASTAGGRARIF. Here the CDR3 DNA reads TGTGCCAGCACCGCAGGGGGCCGGGCCAGAATCTTT.

The chain employs TRBV19 and TRBJ1-6; D is unresolved. The CDR3 loop spans 16 amino acids. V lost 3 bases and J 8 bases, leaving 17 bases between the germline ends. Germline V gives CDR1 LNHDA, CDR2 SQIVND (reference sequence). The CDR3: CASSIVPIPGDSPLHF. The CDR3 DNA follows: TGTGCCAGTAGTATCGTCCCCATTCCCGGGGATTCACCCCTCCACTTT.

The chain couples TRBV7-9 to TRBJ2-5; 7 positions match TRBD1. CDR1 and CDR2 (germline): SEHNR, FQNEAQ (reference sequence). Losses at the gene ends were 6 bases for V and 5 bases for J; bases not matched to a gene: 3. The CDR3 totals 12 residues. This CDR3 is CASSWDSETQYF. CDR3 DNA sequence: TGTGCCAGCAGTTGGGACAGCGAGACCCAGTACTTC.

The gene calls are TRBV2 and TRBJ2-3; TRBD1 is a possible D gene (6 bases). V dropped 1 base and J dropped 6 bases, with 11 bases sitting between them. Germline V gives CDR1 SNHLY, CDR2 FYNNEI. The CDR3 runs to 14 residues. CDR3 loop: CASSEGRGTDTQYF. CDR3 nucleotide sequence: TGTGCCAGCAGTGAAGGCAGGGGAACGGATACGCAGTATTTT. Full variable domain (outside the CDR3, taken from reference TRBV2 and TRBJ2-3): EPEVTQTPSHQVTQMGQEVILRCVPISNHLYFYWYRQILGQKVEFLVSFYNNEISEKSEIFDDQFSVERPDGSNFTLKIRSTKLEDSAMYFCASSEGRGTDTQYFGPGTRLTVL.

This rearrangement joins TRBV19 to TRBJ1-2; TRBD1 matches 7 bases. The junction had 10 bases not matched to a gene; V was cut back by 3 bases and J by 3 bases. Germline-derived CDR1 and CDR2 are LNHDA and SQIVND (reference sequence). The CDR3 has 16 residues. CDR3 protein: CASSMLGFGTDYGYTF. The CDR3 region has the DNA TGTGCCAGTAGTATGCTGGGATTCGGGACAGACTATGGCTACACCTTC. Full variable domain (outside the CDR3, taken from reference TRBV19 and TRBJ1-2): DGGITQSPKYLFRKEGQNVTLSCEQNLNHDAMYWYRQDPGQGLRLIYYSQIVNDFQKGDIAEGYSVSREKKESFPLTVTSAQKNPTAFYLCASSMLGFGTDYGYTFGSGTRLTVV.

The J gene is TRBJ1-3, the V gene TRBV12-3 or TRBV12-4, with 7 positions matching TRBD1. This CDR3 spans 13 amino acids. Unmatched junction bases numbered 6, after V lost 2 bases and J lost 11 bases. Here the CDR3 DNA reads TGTGCCAGCAGTTTAAAACAGGGGATTGCCATATATTTT. Its protein product is CASSLKQGIAIYF.

The chain uses TRBV7-2 and TRBJ2-2; 8 positions match TRBD2. The CDR3 sequence is 17 residues long. V was clipped by 0 bases and J by 8 bases; unmatched bases: 11. Germline V gene lookup returns CDR1 SGHTA and CDR2 FQGNSA. CDR3 DNA: TGTGCCAGCAGCTTAGCCCCGGGGGGGATTCGCTGGGGGGAGCTGTTTTTT. As protein: CASSLAPGGIRWGELFF.

A single count supports this clone. This chain connects TRBV2 to TRBJ1-1; TRBD1 matches 9 bases. CDR3 length: 15 residues. Per germline, CDR1 SNHLY and CDR2 FYNNEI. Unmatched junction bases numbered 10, after V lost 7 bases and J lost 4 bases. CDR3 nucleotide sequence: TGTGCCAGCACCACTACAGGGGGCGCGGGCACTGAAGCTTTCTTT. It is translated as CASTTTGGAGTEAFF.

Comments on this clone: Germline is not matched at one junction end, which may reflect a read error. This sample includes further DNA sequences coding for the same CDR3. The rearrangement joins TRBV19 to TRBJ1-1; D not certain. The CDR3 covers 14 residues. The V gene's germline CDR1 is LNHDA and CDR2 SQIVND (reference sequence). The CDR3 bases are TGTGCCAGTAGGACACAGATTGAGAACACCGAAGCTTTCTTT. Its protein is CASRTQIENTEAFF.

This clone has only one observation. The V call is TRBV3-1 (or the pseudogene TRBV3-2), the J call TRBJ2-1, with D tentatively TRBD2 (6 bases). V was shortened by 4 bases and J by 6 bases, with 10 bases between the two germline ends. This CDR3 has 13 residues. CDR1 and CDR2 from the germline V gene are LGHDT and YNNKEL (reference sequence). The CDR3 sequence is CASSPRDFNEQFF. In nucleotides, the CDR3 is TGTGCCAGCAGCCCCCGGGACTTCAATGAGCAGTTCTTC.

The chain couples TRBV24-1 to TRBJ1-5; D gene ambiguous. The CDR3 extends over 14 amino acids. Germline values: CDR1 KGHDR, CDR2 SFDVKD. The V and J ends lost 6 bases and 8 bases respectively, with 16 bases between them. In DNA form, the CDR3 reads TGTGCCACCAGTCGCGGGATGCCTGGGGAGCCCCAGCATTTT. Protein sequence: CATSRGMPGEPQHF.